This entry lists 2 T cell receptor beta chains sequenced from one sample in a study of T cell repertoires in cytomegalovirus infection. TCRdb passed the reads through MiXCR, listing each CDR3 protein once. The sample consists of approximately 500,000 distinct CDR3 sequences, approximately 17% of them appearing once. Sequencing was performed on CD8+ T cells from PBMCs. Every receptor here comes from a human donor in good health (CMV status not recorded). Some clones in this sample may be carry-over from other donors' samples.

J is TRBJ2-3 and V is TRBV27, with D hard to call. Germline CDR1 is MNHEY and CDR2 is SMNVEV (reference sequence). The V end was cut by 10 bases, the J end by 0 bases, with 14 bases between. This CDR3 contains 14 residues. Written as DNA, the CDR3 is TGTGCCACCGGGTTTGAGGCGAGCACAGATACGCAGTATTTT. Its translation: CATGFEASTDTQYF.

This chain uses TRBV6-5 with TRBJ2-1, with 7 bases fitting TRBD1. The CDR3 is 13 amino acids. With V trimmed by 9 bases and J by 2 bases, 4 bases remained unmatched. Looked up from germline, CDR1 is MNHEY and CDR2 is SVGAGI. The CDR3 sequence: CASIDRAYNEQFF. The CDR3 nucleotides read TGTGCCAGTATCGACAGGGCCTACAATGAGCAGTTCTTC.